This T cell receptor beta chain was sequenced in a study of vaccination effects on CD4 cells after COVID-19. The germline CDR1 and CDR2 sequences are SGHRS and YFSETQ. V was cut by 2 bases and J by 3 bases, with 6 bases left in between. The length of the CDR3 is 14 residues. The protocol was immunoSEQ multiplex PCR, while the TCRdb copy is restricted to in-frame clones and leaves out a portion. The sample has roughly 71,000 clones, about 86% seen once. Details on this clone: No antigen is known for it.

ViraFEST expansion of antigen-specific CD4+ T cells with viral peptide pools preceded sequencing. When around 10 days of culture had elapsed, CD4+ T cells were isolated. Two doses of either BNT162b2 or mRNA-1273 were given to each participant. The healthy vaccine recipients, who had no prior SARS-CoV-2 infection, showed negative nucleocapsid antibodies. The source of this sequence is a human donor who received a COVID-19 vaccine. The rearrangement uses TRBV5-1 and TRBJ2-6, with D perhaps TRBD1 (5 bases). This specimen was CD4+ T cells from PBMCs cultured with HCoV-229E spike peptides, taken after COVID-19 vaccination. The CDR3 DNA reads TGCGCCAGCAGCTTCACAGGTGGGGCCAACGTCCTGACTTTC. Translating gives CASSFTGGANVLTF.